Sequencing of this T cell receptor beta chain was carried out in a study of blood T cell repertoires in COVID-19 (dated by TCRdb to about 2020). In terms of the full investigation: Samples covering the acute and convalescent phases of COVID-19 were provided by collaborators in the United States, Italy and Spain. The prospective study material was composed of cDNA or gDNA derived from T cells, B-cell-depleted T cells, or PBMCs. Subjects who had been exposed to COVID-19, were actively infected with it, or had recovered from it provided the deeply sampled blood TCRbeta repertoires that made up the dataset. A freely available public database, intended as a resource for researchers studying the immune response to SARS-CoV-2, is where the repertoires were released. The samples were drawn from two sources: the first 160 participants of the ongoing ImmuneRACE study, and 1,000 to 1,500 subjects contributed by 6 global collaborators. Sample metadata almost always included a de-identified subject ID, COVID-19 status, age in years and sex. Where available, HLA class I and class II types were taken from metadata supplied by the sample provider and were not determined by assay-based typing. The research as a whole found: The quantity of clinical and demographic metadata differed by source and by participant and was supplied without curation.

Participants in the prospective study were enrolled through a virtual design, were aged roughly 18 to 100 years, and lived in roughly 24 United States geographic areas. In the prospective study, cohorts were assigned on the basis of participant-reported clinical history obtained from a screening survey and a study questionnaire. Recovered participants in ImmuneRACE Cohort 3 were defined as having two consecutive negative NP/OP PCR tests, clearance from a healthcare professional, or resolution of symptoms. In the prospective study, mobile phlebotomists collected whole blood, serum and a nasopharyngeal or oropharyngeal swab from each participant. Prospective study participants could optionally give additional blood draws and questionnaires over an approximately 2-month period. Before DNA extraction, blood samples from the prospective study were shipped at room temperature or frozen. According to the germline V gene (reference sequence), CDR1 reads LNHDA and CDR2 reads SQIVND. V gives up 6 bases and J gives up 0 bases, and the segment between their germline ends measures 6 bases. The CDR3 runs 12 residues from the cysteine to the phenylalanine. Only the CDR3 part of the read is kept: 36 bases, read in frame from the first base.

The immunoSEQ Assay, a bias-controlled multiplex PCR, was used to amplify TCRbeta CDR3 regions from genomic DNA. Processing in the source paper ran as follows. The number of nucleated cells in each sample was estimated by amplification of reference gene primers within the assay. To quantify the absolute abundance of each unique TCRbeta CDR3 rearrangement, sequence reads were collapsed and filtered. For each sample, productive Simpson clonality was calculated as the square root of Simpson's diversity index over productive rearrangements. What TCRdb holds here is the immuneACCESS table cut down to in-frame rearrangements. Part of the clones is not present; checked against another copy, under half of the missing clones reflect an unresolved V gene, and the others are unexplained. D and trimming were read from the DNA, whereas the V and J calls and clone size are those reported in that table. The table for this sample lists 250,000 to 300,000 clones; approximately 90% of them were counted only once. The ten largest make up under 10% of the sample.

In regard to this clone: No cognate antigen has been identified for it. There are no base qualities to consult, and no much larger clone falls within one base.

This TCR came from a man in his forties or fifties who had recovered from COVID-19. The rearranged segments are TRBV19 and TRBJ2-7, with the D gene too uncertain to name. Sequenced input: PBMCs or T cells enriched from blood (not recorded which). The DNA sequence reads TGTGCCAGTAGCCCCAACTCCTACGAGCAGTACTTC. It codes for CASSPNSYEQYF.